The 5 T cell receptor beta chains below all came from one sample that was sequenced in a study of identical twins. TCRdb re-called the 5' RACE reads with MiXCR, one entry per CDR3 protein. The sample has fewer than 250,000 distinct CDR3 sequences, less than 20% seen once. These data also formed part of another study, on T cells expressing NK-cell markers.

Sequenced input: CD8+ T cells sorted from blood. All receptors come from a woman aged 18 to 35 in good health.

The chain carries TRBV20-1 and TRBJ2-1; D uncertain. The CDR3 consists of 12 residues. Germline CDR1 and CDR2: DFQATT and SNEGSKA (reference sequence). The ends were cut back, 5 bases at V and 3 bases at J, with 8 bases in the middle. The CDR3 DNA follows: TGCAGTGCTGGGGAAGTCTACAATGAGCAGTTCTTC. It codes for CSAGEVYNEQFF.

This clonotype appeared a few times. The rearrangement joins TRBV20-1 to TRBJ2-7, with TRBD2 identical over 7 bases. CDR1 is DFQATT, CDR2 SNEGSKA, per germline (reference sequence). The CDR3 has 13 residues. V lost 5 bases to trimming and J lost 5 bases; unmatched junction nucleotides: 9. The CDR3 nucleotides are TGCAGTGCTCCGGCGGGAGTCGGCCACGAGCAGTACTTC. It is translated as CSAPAGVGHEQYF.

This clonotype was seen a few times. The chain links TRBV6-1 to TRBJ2-3; D tentatively reads TRBD1 or TRBD2 (5 bases each). CDR3 length equals 13 residues. Trimming cost V 7 bases and J 4 bases, with 12 bases left between them. In germline, CDR1 is MNHNS, CDR2 SASEGT. The CDR3: CASKRGPPDTQYF. The CDR3 DNA sequence: TGTGCCAGCAAACGGGGCCCCCCAGATACGCAGTATTTT.

The rearrangement links TRBV4-3 to TRBJ2-3; 8 bases agree with TRBD2. J was trimmed by 2 bases and V by 5 bases; bases with no gene match: 9. Germline V gene lookup returns CDR1 LGHNA and CDR2 YSLEER. The CDR3 is 16 residues long. CDR3 amino acids: CASSSTSGAPTDTQYF. Written as DNA, the CDR3 is TGCGCCAGCAGCTCAACTAGCGGAGCCCCCACAGATACGCAGTATTTT.

This clonotype was counted a few times. The chain couples TRBV12-5 to TRBJ2-1, with 12 bases matching TRBD1. CDR1 and CDR2 from the germline V gene are LGHNT and FRNRAP. The V gene end was trimmed by 7 bases and the J gene end by 7 bases; junction bases not matched to a gene: 5. CDR3 length equals 14 residues. This CDR3 is CASAPGQGANEQFF. CDR3 sequence (DNA): TGTGCTAGTGCCCCGGGACAGGGGGCGAATGAGCAGTTCTTC.